This is a list of T cell receptor beta chains from one sample in a study of cytomegalovirus exposure and HLA in healthy donors. Clones were read by immunoSEQ multiplex PCR, and TCRdb kept only the in-frame ones, dropping some. The profile shows under 200,000 clones, more than 75% of them singletons. The sample was PBMCs. These receptor sequences come from a young woman in good health and CMV-seronegative. CDR3s include the opening cysteine and the closing phenylalanine or tryptophan. The D gene is left open where the match is weak. Size tells how often a clone was seen (once, few, many) or the class of an expanded clone, and some rows leave it out.

J gene: TRBJ2-3; clone size: .; V gene: TRBV2; D gene: .; CDR3 DNA: TGTGCCAGCAGCACAGTCAGCACAGATACGCAGTATTTT; CDR3 protein: CASSTVSTDTQYF
J gene: TRBJ2-7; clone size: .; V gene: TRBV6-5; D gene: TRBD1; CDR3 DNA: TGTGCCAGCAGTTCATCCCCGACAGGGGCCTACGAGCAGTACTTC; CDR3 protein: CASSSSPTGAYEQYF
J gene: TRBJ2-7; clone size: once; V gene: TRBV6-6; D gene: .; CDR3 DNA: TGTGCCAGCAGTTACGTCCCCGCAGGTTCCTACGAGCAGTACTTC; CDR3 protein: CASSYVPAGSYEQYF
J gene: TRBJ2-2; clone size: .; V gene: TRBV7-9; D gene: .; CDR3 DNA: TGTTCCAGCGCTGGCGGCGCCGGGGAGCTGTTTTTT; CDR3 protein: CSSAGGAGELFF
J gene: TRBJ2-1; clone size: .; V gene: TRBV6-4; D gene: TRBD2; CDR3 DNA: TGTGCCAGCAGCCTAGCGGGAGGGCCTGGTGAGCAGTTCTTC; CDR3 protein: CASSLAGGPGEQFF
J gene: TRBJ1-3; clone size: .; V gene: TRBV5-6; D gene: TRBD1; CDR3 DNA: TGTGCCAGCAGCTCGGGACAGTTAATTTCTGGAAACACCATATATTTT; CDR3 protein: CASSSGQLISGNTIYF
J gene: TRBJ2-3; clone size: .; V gene: TRBV6-5; D gene: TRBD2; CDR3 DNA: TGTGCCAGCAGCCCACTAGCGGGAGCAGATACGCAGTATTTT; CDR3 protein: CASSPLAGADTQYF
J gene: TRBJ1-6; clone size: .; V gene: TRBV27; D gene: TRBD1; CDR3 DNA: TGTGCCAGCAGCGACAGGGAGTATTCACCCCTCCACTTT; CDR3 protein: CASSDREYSPLHF
J gene: TRBJ2-3; clone size: .; V gene: TRBV7-2; D gene: TRBD2; CDR3 DNA: TGTGCCAGCAGAAGAACTAGCGGATACACAGATACGCAGTATTTT; CDR3 protein: CASRRTSGYTDTQYF
J gene: TRBJ2-5; clone size: .; V gene: TRBV28; D gene: TRBD2; CDR3 DNA: TGTGCCAGCACCCAATCTAGCGGGAGGGCTCCGATCAAAGAGACCCAGTACTTC; CDR3 protein: CASTQSSGRAPIKETQYF
J gene: TRBJ2-2; clone size: few; V gene: TRBV4-1; D gene: .; CDR3 DNA: TGCGCCAGCAGACAGGACGGAGCGAACACCGGGGAGCTGTTTTTT; CDR3 protein: CASRQDGANTGELFF
J gene: TRBJ2-7; clone size: .; V gene: TRBV11-2; D gene: .; CDR3 DNA: TGTGCCAGCAGCTTAGTTTACACAAGCTACGAGCAGTACTTC; CDR3 protein: CASSLVYTSYEQYF
J gene: TRBJ1-1; clone size: .; V gene: TRBV6-5; D gene: .; CDR3 DNA: TGTGCCAGCAGTTACAGGGGGAGAGAAGCTTTCTTT; CDR3 protein: CASSYRGREAFF
J gene: TRBJ2-1; clone size: once; V gene: TRBV18; D gene: .; CDR3 DNA: TGTGCCAGCTCAAAAGGGGTCCTTGGGGCCCAGAATGAGCAGTTCTTC; CDR3 protein: CASSKGVLGAQNEQFF
J gene: TRBJ2-1; clone size: .; V gene: TRBV7-6; D gene: TRBD2; CDR3 DNA: TGTGCCAGCAGCCCGACCACGAGCGGGAGAACTAATGAGCAGTTCTTC; CDR3 protein: CASSPTTSGRTNEQFF
J gene: TRBJ2-1; clone size: .; V gene: TRBV6-6; D gene: .; CDR3 DNA: TGTGCCAGCTTTCCTAGCTCCTACAATGAGCAGTTCTTC; CDR3 protein: CASFPSSYNEQFF
J gene: TRBJ1-5; clone size: .; V gene: TRBV30; D gene: .; CDR3 DNA: TGTGCCTGGGGCCTGGCGGGCAATCAGCCCCAGCATTTT; CDR3 protein: CAWGLAGNQPQHF
J gene: TRBJ1-5; clone size: few; V gene: TRBV15; D gene: TRBD1; CDR3 DNA: TGTGCCACCAGCCCGGGAGGGGGCCTGCCCCAGCATTTT; CDR3 protein: CATSPGGGLPQHF
J gene: TRBJ1-6; clone size: .; V gene: TRBV19; D gene: TRBD1; CDR3 DNA: TGTGCCAGTACGACAGGGTTCTCCTATAATTCACCCCTCCACTTT; CDR3 protein: CASTTGFSYNSPLHF
J gene: TRBJ1-1; clone size: .; V gene: TRBV6-5; D gene: .; CDR3 DNA: TGTGCCAGCAGTTACGACAGATCGAACACTGAAGCTTTCTTT; CDR3 protein: CASSYDRSNTEAFF
J gene: TRBJ2-5; clone size: .; V gene: TRBV27; D gene: .; CDR3 DNA: TGTGCCAGCAGTCCCGGGAATTCTAGGGAGACCCAGTACTTC; CDR3 protein: CASSPGNSRETQYF
J gene: TRBJ1-1; clone size: .; V gene: TRBV27; D gene: .; CDR3 DNA: TGTGCCAGCAGAAAGACAGGGAACACTGAAGCTTTCTTT; CDR3 protein: CASRKTGNTEAFF
J gene: TRBJ2-5; clone size: few; V gene: TRBV27; D gene: .; CDR3 DNA: TGTGCCAGCAGTGCGGTCCACCAAGAGACCCAGTACTTC; CDR3 protein: CASSAVHQETQYF
J gene: TRBJ1-2; clone size: .; V gene: TRBV4-1; D gene: TRBD1; CDR3 DNA: TGCGCCAGCAGCCACGAAAACAGGGGTGATCACACCTTC; CDR3 protein: CASSHENRGDHTF
J gene: TRBJ2-5; clone size: .; V gene: TRBV7-8; D gene: .; CDR3 DNA: TGTGCCAGCAGCTTTGGACTGCAAGAGACCCAGTACTTC; CDR3 protein: CASSFGLQETQYF
J gene: TRBJ1-4; clone size: .; V gene: TRBV5-1; D gene: .; CDR3 DNA: TGCGCCAGCAGCGGGTCGGCGCGGGGGGCGGGGGAAAAACTGTTTTTT; CDR3 protein: CASSGSARGAGEKLFF
J gene: TRBJ1-4; clone size: once; V gene: TRBV7-9; D gene: TRBD1; CDR3 DNA: TGTGCCAGCAGCACCCAGACAGGGGTAGTAGCTAATGAAAAACTGTTTTTT; CDR3 protein: CASSTQTGVVANEKLFF
J gene: TRBJ1-2; clone size: few; V gene: TRBV14; D gene: .; CDR3 DNA: TGTGCCAGCAGCCGTAGTCCTAACTATGGCTACACCTTC; CDR3 protein: CASSRSPNYGYTF
J gene: TRBJ1-1; clone size: .; V gene: TRBV15; D gene: .; CDR3 DNA: TGCGCCACCAGCAGAGCACGAGAAAGTGAAGCTTTCTTT; CDR3 protein: CATSRARESEAFF
J gene: TRBJ1-2; clone size: few; V gene: TRBV19; D gene: .; CDR3 DNA: TGTGCCAGTAGTATCTACAGGATGGTCGACTATGGCTACACCTTC; CDR3 protein: CASSIYRMVDYGYTF
J gene: TRBJ2-5; clone size: .; V gene: TRBV19; D gene: TRBD2; CDR3 DNA: TGTGCCAGTAGTTACGGACTAGCGGGATACCAAGAGACCCAGTACTTC; CDR3 protein: CASSYGLAGYQETQYF
J gene: TRBJ1-1; clone size: .; V gene: TRBV28; D gene: TRBD1; CDR3 DNA: TGTGCCAGCAAACCGGGACAGAGGAACACTGAAGCTTTCTTT; CDR3 protein: CASKPGQRNTEAFF
J gene: TRBJ2-1; clone size: .; V gene: TRBV23-1; D gene: .; CDR3 DNA: TGCGCCAGCAGTCAATCGCGGGTGGTCAGACAGTTCTTC; CDR3 protein: CASSQSRVVRQFF
J gene: TRBJ1-5; clone size: .; V gene: TRBV27; D gene: .; CDR3 DNA: TGTGCCAGCAGTACACAGGGATCTCAGCCCCAGCATTTT; CDR3 protein: CASSTQGSQPQHF
J gene: TRBJ1-5; clone size: .; V gene: TRBV6-5; D gene: .; CDR3 DNA: TGTGCCAGCAGTGAAGCGATAAGTCAGCCCCAGCATTTT; CDR3 protein: CASSEAISQPQHF
J gene: TRBJ1-2; clone size: .; V gene: TRBV29-1; D gene: .; CDR3 DNA: TGCAGCGTCCAACAGGGAGCCTCCTATGGCTACACCTTC; CDR3 protein: CSVQQGASYGYTF
J gene: TRBJ2-2; clone size: .; V gene: TRBV2; D gene: .; CDR3 DNA: TGTGCCAGCAGTGCAGGGCTAGGGGGTACCGGGGAGCTGTTTTTT; CDR3 protein: CASSAGLGGTGELFF
J gene: TRBJ1-4; clone size: few; V gene: TRBV6-1; D gene: .; CDR3 DNA: TGTGCCAGCAGTCCCCACCTAGACAGGCAAAAACTGTTTTTT; CDR3 protein: CASSPHLDRQKLFF
J gene: TRBJ2-7; clone size: .; V gene: TRBV27; D gene: TRBD1; CDR3 DNA: TGTGCCAGCAGTTTGTTGCCAGGGGGTAACTACGAGCAGTACTTC; CDR3 protein: CASSLLPGGNYEQYF
J gene: TRBJ2-3; clone size: .; V gene: TRBV7-3; D gene: .; CDR3 DNA: TGTGCCAGCAGCTTAACGCGGCTAGCGTTGGGGACCACAGATACGCAGTATTTT; CDR3 protein: CASSLTRLALGTTDTQYF
J gene: TRBJ1-2; clone size: .; V gene: TRBV28; D gene: .; CDR3 DNA: TGTGCCAGCAGTTTTCAGGGGCTCTCTGGCTACACCTTC; CDR3 protein: CASSFQGLSGYTF
J gene: TRBJ2-3; clone size: .; V gene: TRBV9; D gene: .; CDR3 DNA: TGTGCCAGCAGCGTAGGGGGCCCAGATACGCAGTATTTT; CDR3 protein: CASSVGGPDTQYF
J gene: TRBJ1-2; clone size: .; V gene: TRBV6-5; D gene: .; CDR3 DNA: TGTGCCAGCAGTTACTCGACCGGGTGGGTGAGGACCTTC; CDR3 protein: CASSYSTGWVRTF
J gene: TRBJ1-1; clone size: many; V gene: TRBV5-1; D gene: .; CDR3 DNA: TGCGCCAGCAGCTTGGTTCTGAGGATGAACACTGAAGCTTTCTTT; CDR3 protein: CASSLVLRMNTEAFF
J gene: TRBJ2-7; clone size: .; V gene: TRBV5-1; D gene: TRBD1; CDR3 DNA: TGCGCCAGTGCCGGGACAGGGGGCGGGTTGACCGAGCAGTACTTC; CDR3 protein: CASAGTGGGLTEQYF
J gene: TRBJ1-3; clone size: .; V gene: TRBV2; D gene: .; CDR3 DNA: TGTGCCAGCAGTGGCGAGGGATTCTCTGGAAACACCATATATTTT; CDR3 protein: CASSGEGFSGNTIYF
J gene: TRBJ2-3; clone size: .; V gene: TRBV7-8; D gene: TRBD2; CDR3 DNA: TGTGCCAGCAGCTTAGTCGCGGGGGAGGTGGCAGATACGCAGTATTTT; CDR3 protein: CASSLVAGEVADTQYF